The source of this T cell receptor (beta chain) is a study of T cell responses to AZD1222 COVID-19 vaccine (dated by TCRdb to the early 2020s). In terms of the full investigation: AZD1222 recipients whose second dose came at about 4 weeks and those whose second dose came at about 12 weeks were combined into one group, since spike-specific TCR depth and breadth did not differ between the two schedules. TCR sequencing was performed for roughly 250 trial participants, of whom about 200 were given two doses of AZD1222 and some 25 were given two doses of MenACWY control vaccine. Trial participants were enrolled by age into 18-55, 56-69 and 70-plus year subgroups, with about 150, 27 and 61 TCR-sequenced participants respectively.

Comments on this clone: What antigen it recognizes has not been identified. No quality values exist for individual bases; no much larger clone is one base distant.

Taken with the paper, the label for time point translates to: baseline before first vaccination. The vaccinee samples were drawn from two UK trials, COV001 and COV002, one of which was a single-blind randomized controlled phase 2/3 trial testing AZD1222 (ChAdOx1 nCoV-19) in healthy adults. Trial participant PBMC samples were collected at day 0 and day 28 after the second dose for TCRbeta chain sequencing. The investigation overall reported the following: The vaccine-associated CD4 TCRs covered the entire spike protein, and the dominant responses fell in regions 160-218 and 743-854. Reportedly, almost half of the unique spike-specific TCRs recognized epitopes lying outside the regions that are mutated in the B.1.351 and B.1.1.7 variants. Participants were mostly white British and included more females than males, and it was suggested by the authors that clonal diversity may have been underestimated. The 56-69-year group was small, and its depth increase did not reach significance, likely because of low power. Conclusions about previously exposed vaccinees are limited, since just 6 or 7 AZD1222 recipients were seropositive for SARS-CoV-2 at baseline. Spike-specific TCR breadth and depth rose significantly after two AZD1222 doses compared with day 0 and with MenACWY recipients. Because no samples from the day 14 peak response were available, repertoires could be characterized only after the peak T cell response.

The CDR3 regions of human TCRbeta chains were analyzed by immunosequencing. In the original analysis: Repertoire TCRs were matched against a reference library of SARS-CoV-2-specific TCRs generated with the MIRA antigen-specificity platform. Breadth was defined as the fraction of unique TCRs that were SARS-CoV-2-associated. Depth was defined as the fraction of total T cells that were SARS-CoV-2-associated. Using the MIRA data, each spike-specific TCR was mapped to the spike region that the TCR reacts to and placed in a CD4 or CD8 class. Log10-transformed breadth and depth values were compared by one-way ANOVA with Sidak's multiple comparisons tests. Imported from immuneACCESS, the table was reduced by TCRdb to in-frame sequences with V and J called. These copies leave out some clones; in studies compared against another copy, an unresolved V gene accounts for under half, and the cause of the remainder is not known. V and J calls plus clone size are reproduced from that table; the DNA served to infer D and trimming. The sample table records about 180,000 clones; around 88% of these occur just once. Of the sample, around 7.9% is held by the ten largest clones.

Material: peripheral blood, obtained on day 0 of AZD1222 vaccination. This clonotype was sampled from an adult in good health.

In nucleotide form, the sequence is TGCGCCAGCAGCCAACTCGACAGTCTACCCTCCTACGAGCAGTACTTC. Its product reads: CASSQLDSLPSYEQYF. The chain couples TRBV4-1 to TRBJ2-7; TRBD1 is a possible D gene, resting on 5 matching bases. In the germline V gene, CDR1 corresponds to MGHRA and CDR2 to YSYEKL. The CDR3 runs 16 amino acids, cysteine and phenylalanine included. Here the CDR3 DNA is all that survives: 48 bases in frame from base 1. A distance of 14 bases separates the germline ends of V and J, which lose 2 bases and 0 bases respectively.